A single sample is the source of the 17 T cell receptor beta chains below, sequenced in a study of PD-1 blockade in classical Hodgkin lymphoma. The time point is: newly diagnosed, previously untreated cHL patient sample. Researchers pulled CD8+ T cells out of thawed PBMCs using magnetic negative selection. Sequencing was performed with immunoSEQ multiplex PCR; in TCRdb, only in-frame clones are kept and a portion is missing. This table holds fewer than 4,500 clones, about four fifths found once. Sequencing was done on a sample of CD8+ T cells from blood. Every receptor here comes from a human donor with classical Hodgkin lymphoma.

The rearrangement joins TRBV4-2 to TRBJ2-3; 8 nucleotides align to TRBD2. Germline CDR1 reads LGHNA; CDR2 reads YNFKEQ. Trimming cost V 3 bases and J 2 bases; bases outside gene matches: 4. The CDR3 covers 15 residues. The CDR3 reads CASSQGTRFTDTQYF. Here the CDR3 DNA reads TGTGCCAGCAGCCAGGGGACTAGATTCACAGATACGCAGTATTTT.

The chain links TRBV29-1 to TRBJ2-5; D not certain. Trimming stripped 4 bases from V and 1 base from J, with 7 bases between. Per the germline V gene, CDR1 is SQVTM and CDR2 is ANQGSEA. The length of the CDR3 is 12 residues. CDR3 sequence reads: CSVVSAQETQYF. The DNA for the CDR3 is TGCAGCGTTGTTAGTGCCCAAGAGACCCAGTACTTC. The full variable domain, with the rest looked up from reference TRBV29-1 and TRBJ2-5, is SAVISQKPSRDICQRGTSLTIQCQVDSQVTMMFWYRQQPGQSLTLIATANQGSEATYESGFVIDKFPISRPNLTFSTLTVSNMSPEDSSIYLCSVVSAQETQYFGPGTRLLVL.

The chain has TRBV6-6 and TRBJ2-7; D is undetermined. V was trimmed by 5 bases and J by 7 bases, leaving 15 bases between them. Germline V gene data show CDR1 as MNHNY and CDR2 as SVGAGI (reference sequence). The CDR3 is made up of 13 amino acids. The CDR3 spells CASSKGGRREQYF. CDR3 DNA sequence: TGTGCCAGCAGTAAGGGTGGTCGAAGGGAGCAGTACTTC.

This clone was recorded a few times. V gene TRBV6-4 combines with J gene TRBJ2-1; 11 positions agree with TRBD2. V shed 5 bases and J 3 bases; nucleotides not matched to a gene: 3. Germline CDR1 is MRHNA and CDR2 is SNTAGT. The CDR3 totals 15 residues. The CDR3 DNA reads as TGTGCCAGCAGTTTAGCGGGAGGGGACTACAATGAGCAGTTCTTC. This translates into CASSLAGGDYNEQFF.

This clone was detected a few times. The rearrangement uses TRBV5-1 and TRBJ2-4, with D perhaps TRBD1 (6 bases). Trimming removed 2 bases from V and 5 bases from J, with 14 bases in between. In germline, CDR1 is SGHRS, CDR2 YFSETQ. The CDR3 is 15 residues long. CDR3 in amino acids: CASSLAGTPQNIQYF. The CDR3 DNA is TGCGCCAGCAGCTTAGCTGGGACACCCCAAAACATTCAGTACTTC.

The V call is TRBV28, the J call TRBJ2-3; TRBD2 matches 13 bases. After removal of 6 bases from V and 2 bases from J, the junction contained 2 bases not matched to a gene. CDR1 MDHEN and CDR2 SYDVKM come from the germline V gene. CDR3 length: 15 amino acids. This chain's CDR3 is CASRTSGRYTDTQYF. CDR3 nucleotide sequence: TGTGCCAGCAGGACTAGCGGGAGGTACACAGATACGCAGTATTTT.

The chain recombines TRBV28 with TRBJ2-5, with D possibly TRBD1 on 7 matching bases. The CDR3 has 15 amino acids. Germline assignment: CDR1 MDHEN and CDR2 SYDVKM. Trimming stripped 5 bases from V and 11 bases from J, with 24 bases between. For the CDR3, the DNA is TGTGCCAGCAGTCGAGCCTCGACAGGGACGGGGGAGCAGTACTTC. Amino acids: CASSRASTGTGEQYF.

Only a few counts were recorded for this clone. CDR3 sequence (DNA): TGTGCCAGTACATTCAGGGGGCTTCAGCCCCAGCATTTT. Protein: CASTFRGLQPQHF. V gene TRBV19 combines with J gene TRBJ1-5, with 8 nucleotides matching TRBD1. The V and J ends lost 7 bases and 6 bases, in that order; junction bases with no gene match: 5. The germline CDR1 and CDR2 sequences are LNHDA and SQIVND (reference sequence). The CDR3 covers 13 residues.

The chain combines TRBV6-1 with TRBJ2-1; a weak D match, TRBD2 (5 bases). Deletions cut 2 bases from V and 5 bases from J, with 10 bases between. Germline lookup yields CDR1 MNHNS and CDR2 SASEGT. This CDR3 is built from 14 residues. The CDR3 loop is CASSERGSHNEQFF. The CDR3 coding sequence is TGTGCCAGCAGTGAAAGAGGGAGCCACAATGAGCAGTTCTTC.

The rearrangement uses TRBV15 and TRBJ1-2; possibly TRBD1 for D (6 bases). The ends were cut back, 0 bases at V and 4 bases at J, with 15 bases in the middle. The CDR3 has 16 residues. CDR1 and CDR2 from the germline V gene are LNHNV and YYDKDF (reference sequence). CDR3 in amino acids: CATSRDLGQGSYGYTF. The CDR3 DNA follows: TGTGCCACCAGCAGAGATCTCGGTCAGGGGTCCTATGGCTACACCTTC.

V usage is TRBV5-4 and J usage is TRBJ2-3, with 7 bases matching TRBD2. The CDR3 is made up of 17 amino acids. J was trimmed by 0 bases and V by 3 bases; bases with no gene match: 10. From germline, CDR1 is SGHNT and CDR2 YYREEE (reference sequence). The chain's CDR3 is CASSWGEGSVSTDTQYF. The CDR3, as DNA: TGTGCCAGCAGCTGGGGGGAGGGTAGCGTGAGCACAGATACGCAGTATTTT.

The table lists this clone with a few counts. This chain joins TRBV5-1 and TRBJ2-7; unclear D gene. Trimming removed 0 bases at V and 2 bases at J, with 12 bases between. The CDR3 is made up of 15 amino acids. The germline CDR1 and CDR2 sequences are SGHRS and YFSETQ. This CDR3 reads CASSLALPGPYEQYF. In nucleotides, the CDR3 is TGCGCCAGCAGCTTGGCGCTCCCAGGACCCTACGAGCAGTACTTC.

The chain joins TRBV6-1 to TRBJ2-1; D gene ambiguous. Germline assignment: CDR1 MNHNS and CDR2 SASEGT. The CDR3 is 13 amino acids. Trimming removed 3 bases from V and 1 base from J, with 4 bases in between. CDR3 coding DNA: TGTGCCAGCAGTGACTATTCCTACAATGAGCAGTTCTTC. Translation: CASSDYSYNEQFF.

The CDR3 loop reads CASSPGHGSATGELFF. DNA of the CDR3: TGTGCCAGCTCACCTGGTCATGGGTCGGCCACCGGGGAGCTGTTTTTT. The chain carries TRBV18 and TRBJ2-2; D uncertain. The CDR3 length is 16 residues. Deletions cut 3 bases from V and 4 bases from J, with 15 bases between. CDR1 KGHSH and CDR2 LQKENI come from the germline V gene.

V and J are TRBV4-1 and TRBJ2-7; 8 bases match TRBD2. V was clipped by 3 bases and J by 0 bases; unmatched bases: 7. Germline CDR1 and CDR2: MGHRA and YSYEKL. CDR3 length: 16 amino acids. Here the CDR3 reads CASSHPPGTSSYEQYF. CDR3 coding DNA: TGCGCCAGCAGCCACCCCCCCGGGACTAGCTCCTACGAGCAGTACTTC.

This clone came up once. The J gene is TRBJ2-1, the V gene TRBV20-1; D unclear. The germline gives CDR1 DFQATT, CDR2 SNEGSKA (reference sequence). CDR3 length: 11 residues. The CDR3 loop is CSARFYNEQFF. CDR3 coding DNA: TGCAGCGCCCGTTTCTACAATGAGCAGTTCTTC.

V is TRBV5-4 and J is TRBJ1-2; TRBD1 matches 12 bases. CDR3 length: 15 amino acids. V lost 6 bases, J lost 2 bases, and 5 bases stayed unmatched. The germline gives CDR1 SGHNT, CDR2 YYREEE (reference sequence). CDR3 in DNA: TGTGCCAGCACCGGGACAGGGGGCCGGAACTATGGCTACACCTTC. Amino acids: CASTGTGGRNYGYTF.